The TCR beta chain under discussion was sequenced for a study of cytomegalovirus exposure and HLA in healthy donors. A multiplex PCR was run with 60 Vbeta primers and 13 Jbeta primers. The repertoire was sequenced with immunoSEQ multiplex PCR; TCRdb's copy has only in-frame clones and lacks some. The sample records 130,000 or so clones, 70% to 90% being singletons. This CDR3 has 18 amino acids. This chain joins TRBV21-1 and TRBJ2-3; the table's D call, TRBD2, has no DNA check behind it. TRBV21-1 has pseudogene status. The sample was PBMCs. This TCR derives from a man aged 35 to 55 in good health and CMV-seronegative. CDR3 sequence: CASSKDSSGPGGTGTQYF. The DNA of the CDR3 is TGTGCCAGCAGCAAAGATTCCTCGGGTCCGGGGGGCACAGGTACGCAGTATTTT.